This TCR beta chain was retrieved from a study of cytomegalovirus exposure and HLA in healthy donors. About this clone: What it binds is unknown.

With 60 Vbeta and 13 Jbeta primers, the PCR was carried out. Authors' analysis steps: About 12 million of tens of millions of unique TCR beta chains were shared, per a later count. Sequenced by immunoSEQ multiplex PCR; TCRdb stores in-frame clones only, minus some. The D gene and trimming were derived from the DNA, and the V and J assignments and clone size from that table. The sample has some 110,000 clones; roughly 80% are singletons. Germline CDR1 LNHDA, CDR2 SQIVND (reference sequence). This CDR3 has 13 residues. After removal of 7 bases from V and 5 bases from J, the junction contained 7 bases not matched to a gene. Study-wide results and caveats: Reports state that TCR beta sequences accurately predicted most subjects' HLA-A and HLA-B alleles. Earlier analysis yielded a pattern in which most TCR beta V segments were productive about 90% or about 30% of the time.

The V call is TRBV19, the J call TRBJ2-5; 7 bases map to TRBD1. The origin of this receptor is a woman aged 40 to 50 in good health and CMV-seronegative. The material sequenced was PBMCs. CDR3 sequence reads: CASTKQGIETQYF. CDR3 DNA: TGTGCCAGTACTAAACAGGGGATCGAGACCCAGTACTTC.